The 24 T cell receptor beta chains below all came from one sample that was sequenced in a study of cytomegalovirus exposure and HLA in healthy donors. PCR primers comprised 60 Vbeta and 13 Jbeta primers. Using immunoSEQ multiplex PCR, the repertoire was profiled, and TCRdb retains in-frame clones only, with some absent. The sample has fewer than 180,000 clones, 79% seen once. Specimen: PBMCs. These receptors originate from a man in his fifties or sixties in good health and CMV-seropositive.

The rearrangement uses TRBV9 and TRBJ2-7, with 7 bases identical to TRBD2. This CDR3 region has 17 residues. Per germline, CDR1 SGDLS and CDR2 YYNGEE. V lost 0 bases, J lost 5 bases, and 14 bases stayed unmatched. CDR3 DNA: TGTGCCAGCAGCGTAGGAATAGCGGGCACAGGATCCCACGAGCAGTACTTC. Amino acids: CASSVGIAGTGSHEQYF. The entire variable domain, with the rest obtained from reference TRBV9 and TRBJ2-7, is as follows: DSGVTQTPKHLITATGQRVTLRCSPRSGDLSVYWYQQSLDQGLQFLIQYYNGEERAKGNILERFSAQQFPDLHSELNLSSLELGDSALYFCASSVGIAGTGSHEQYFGPGTRLTVT.

The CDR3 loop reads CASSISAYGYTF. In DNA, the CDR3 is TGTGCCAGTAGTATTTCAGCGTATGGCTACACCTTC. The chain recombines TRBV19 with TRBJ1-2; D call uncertain. The CDR3 totals 12 residues. Germline V lookup: CDR1 LNHDA, CDR2 SQIVND (reference sequence). The V and J ends lost 3 bases and 5 bases respectively, with 7 bases between them.

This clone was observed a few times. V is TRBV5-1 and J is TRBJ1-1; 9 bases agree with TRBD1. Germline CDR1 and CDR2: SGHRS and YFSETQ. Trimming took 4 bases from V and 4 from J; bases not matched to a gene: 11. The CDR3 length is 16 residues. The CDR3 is CASSTDPNRGLTEAFF. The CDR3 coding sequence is TGCGCCAGCAGCACCGACCCGAACAGGGGGCTCACTGAAGCTTTCTTT. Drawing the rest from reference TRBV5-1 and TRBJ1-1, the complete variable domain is KAGVTQTPRYLIKTRGQQVTLSCSPISGHRSVSWYQQTPGQGLQFLFEYFSETQRNKGNFPGRFSGRQFSNSRSEMNVSTLELGDSALYLCASSTDPNRGLTEAFFGQGTRLTVV.

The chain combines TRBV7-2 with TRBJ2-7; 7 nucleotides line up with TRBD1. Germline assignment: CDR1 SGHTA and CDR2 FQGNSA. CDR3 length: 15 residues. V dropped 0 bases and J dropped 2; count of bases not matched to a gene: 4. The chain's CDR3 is CASSLALGQTYEQYF. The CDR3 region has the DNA TGTGCCAGCAGCTTAGCGCTGGGACAGACCTACGAGCAGTACTTC.

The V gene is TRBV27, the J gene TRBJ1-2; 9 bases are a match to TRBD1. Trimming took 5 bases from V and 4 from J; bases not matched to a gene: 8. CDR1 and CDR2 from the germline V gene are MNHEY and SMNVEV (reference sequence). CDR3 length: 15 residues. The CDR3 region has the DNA TGTGCCAGCAGTCCCATGGGACAGGGCGTCTATGGCTACACCTTC. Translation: CASSPMGQGVYGYTF.

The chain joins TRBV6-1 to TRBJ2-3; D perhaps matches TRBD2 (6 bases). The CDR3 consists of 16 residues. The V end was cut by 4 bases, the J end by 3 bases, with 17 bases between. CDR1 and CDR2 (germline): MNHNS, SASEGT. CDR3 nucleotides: TGTGCCAGCAGTGGACCTTCCGGGAGAAGAACAGATACGCAGTATTTT. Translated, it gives CASSGPSGRRTDTQYF.

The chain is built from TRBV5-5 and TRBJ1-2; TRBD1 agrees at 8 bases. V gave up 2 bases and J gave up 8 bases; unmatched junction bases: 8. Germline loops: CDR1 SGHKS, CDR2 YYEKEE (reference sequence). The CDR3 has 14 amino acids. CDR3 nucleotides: TGTGCCAGCAGCTTACGACAGGGGACCTACGGCTACACCTTC. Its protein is CASSLRQGTYGYTF.

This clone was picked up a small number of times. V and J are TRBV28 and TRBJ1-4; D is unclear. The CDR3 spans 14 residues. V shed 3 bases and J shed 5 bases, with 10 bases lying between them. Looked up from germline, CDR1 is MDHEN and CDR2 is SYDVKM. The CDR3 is CASSLRRGNEKLFF. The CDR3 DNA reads TGTGCCAGCAGTTTGAGACGGGGAAATGAAAAACTGTTTTTT.

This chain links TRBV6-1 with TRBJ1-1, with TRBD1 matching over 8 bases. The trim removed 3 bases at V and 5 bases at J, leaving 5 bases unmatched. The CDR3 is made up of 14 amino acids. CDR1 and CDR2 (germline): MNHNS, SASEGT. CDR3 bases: TGTGCCAGCAGTGACAGGGGGCGAGGGACTGAAGCTTTCTTT. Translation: CASSDRGRGTEAFF.

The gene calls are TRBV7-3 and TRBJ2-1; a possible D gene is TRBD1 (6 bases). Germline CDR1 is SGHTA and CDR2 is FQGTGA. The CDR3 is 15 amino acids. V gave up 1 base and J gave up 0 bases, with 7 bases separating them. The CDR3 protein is CASSLMGASYNEQFF. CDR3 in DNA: TGTGCCAGCAGCTTAATGGGGGCCTCCTACAATGAGCAGTTCTTC.

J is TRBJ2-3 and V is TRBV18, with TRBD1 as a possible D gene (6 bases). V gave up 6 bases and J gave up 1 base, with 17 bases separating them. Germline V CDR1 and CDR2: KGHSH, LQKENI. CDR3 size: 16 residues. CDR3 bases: TGTGCCAGCTCCCCAAGAGGGGGATCAGGCACAGATACGCAGTATTTT. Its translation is CASSPRGGSGTDTQYF.

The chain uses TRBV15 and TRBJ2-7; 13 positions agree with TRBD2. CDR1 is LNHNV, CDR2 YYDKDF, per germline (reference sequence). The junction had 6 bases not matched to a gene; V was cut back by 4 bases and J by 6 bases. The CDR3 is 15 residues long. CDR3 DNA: TGTGCCACCAGCATATCCAGGACTAGCGGGAGCGAGCAGTACTTC. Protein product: CATSISRTSGSEQYF. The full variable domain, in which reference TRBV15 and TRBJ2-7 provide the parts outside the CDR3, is DAMVIQNPRYQVTQFGKPVTLSCSQTLNHNVMYWYQQKSSQAPKLLFHYYDKDFNNEADTPDNFQSRRPNTSFCFLDIRSPGLGDTAMYLCATSISRTSGSEQYFGPGTRLTVT.

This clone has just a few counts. CDR3 coding DNA: TGTGCCAGCAGCTTACCAGGGAACACTAATGAAAAACTGTTTTTT. This gives the protein CASSLPGNTNEKLFF. The gene calls are TRBV5-6 and TRBJ1-4, with TRBD1 as a possible D gene (5 bases). CDR1 SGHDT and CDR2 YYEEEE come from the germline V gene. Trimming removed 2 bases at V and 2 bases at J, with 10 bases between. CDR3 length: 15 amino acids.

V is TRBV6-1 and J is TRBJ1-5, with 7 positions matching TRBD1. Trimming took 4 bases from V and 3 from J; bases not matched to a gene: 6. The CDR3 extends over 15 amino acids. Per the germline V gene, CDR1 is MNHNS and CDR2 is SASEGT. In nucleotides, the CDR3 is TGTGCCAGCAGTGGGCCCGGGACAGTCAATCAGCCCCAGCATTTT. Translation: CASSGPGTVNQPQHF.

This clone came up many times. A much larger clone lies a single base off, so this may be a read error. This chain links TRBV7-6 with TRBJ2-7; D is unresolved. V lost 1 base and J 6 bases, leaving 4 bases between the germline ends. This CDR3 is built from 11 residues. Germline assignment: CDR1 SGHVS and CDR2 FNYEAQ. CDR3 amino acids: CASSLVSEQYF. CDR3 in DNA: TGTGCCAGCAGCTTAGTCTCCGAGCAGTACTTC.

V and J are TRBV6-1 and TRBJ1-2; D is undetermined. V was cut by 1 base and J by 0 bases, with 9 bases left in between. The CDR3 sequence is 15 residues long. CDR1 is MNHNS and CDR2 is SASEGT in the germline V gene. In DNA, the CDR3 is TGTGCCAGCAGTGAAGGGGCATTCGCTAACTATGGCTACACCTTC. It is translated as CASSEGAFANYGYTF.

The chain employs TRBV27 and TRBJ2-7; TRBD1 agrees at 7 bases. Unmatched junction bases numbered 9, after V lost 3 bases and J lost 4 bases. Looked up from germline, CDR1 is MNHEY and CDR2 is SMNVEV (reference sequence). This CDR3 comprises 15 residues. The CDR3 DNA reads TGTGCCAGCAGTTTTTATCCGACAGGGCGTTACGAGCAGTACTTC. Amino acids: CASSFYPTGRYEQYF.

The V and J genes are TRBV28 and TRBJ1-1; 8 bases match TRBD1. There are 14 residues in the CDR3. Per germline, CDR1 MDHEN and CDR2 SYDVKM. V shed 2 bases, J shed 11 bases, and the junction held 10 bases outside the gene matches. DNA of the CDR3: TGTGCCAGCAGTTTAATCGGACAGGGTTGGTTGGCTTTCTTT. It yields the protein CASSLIGQGWLAFF.

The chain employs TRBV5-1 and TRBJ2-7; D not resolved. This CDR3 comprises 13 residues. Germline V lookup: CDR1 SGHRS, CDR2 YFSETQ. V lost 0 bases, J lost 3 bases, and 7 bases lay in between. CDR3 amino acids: CASSLGPRYEQYF. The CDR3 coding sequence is TGCGCCAGCAGCTTGGGGCCCCGCTACGAGCAGTACTTC.

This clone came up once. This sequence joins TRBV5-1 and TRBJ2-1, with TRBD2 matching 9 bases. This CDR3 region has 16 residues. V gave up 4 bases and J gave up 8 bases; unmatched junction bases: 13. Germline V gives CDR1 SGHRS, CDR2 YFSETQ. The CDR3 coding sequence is TGCGCCAGCAGCACCGGGACCTGGGGACTAGCTCATGAGCAGTTCTTC. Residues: CASSTGTWGLAHEQFF.

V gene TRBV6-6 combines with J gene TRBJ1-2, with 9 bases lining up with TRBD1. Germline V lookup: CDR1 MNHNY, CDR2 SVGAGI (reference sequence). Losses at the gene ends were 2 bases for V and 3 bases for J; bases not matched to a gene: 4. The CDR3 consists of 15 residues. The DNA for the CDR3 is TGTGCCAGCAGTTACAGCGGGACAGGGCACTATGGCTACACCTTC. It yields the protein CASSYSGTGHYGYTF.

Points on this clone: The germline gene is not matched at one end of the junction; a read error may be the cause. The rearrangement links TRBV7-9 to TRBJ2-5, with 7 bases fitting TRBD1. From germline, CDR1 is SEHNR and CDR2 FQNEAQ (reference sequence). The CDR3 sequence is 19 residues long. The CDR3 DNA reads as TGTTCCAGCAGCCCATACGCGACATCTTCGACTAAGGGGGCGAAGACCCAGTACTTC. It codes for CSSSPYATSSTKGAKTQYF.

This CDR3 is CASSQGLAGAYEQYF. Here the CDR3 DNA reads TGTGCCAGCAGCCAGGGACTAGCGGGAGCCTACGAGCAGTACTTC. V and J are TRBV14 and TRBJ2-7; 14 nucleotides align to TRBD2. Germline assignment: CDR1 SGHDN and CDR2 FVKESK. CDR3 size: 15 residues. With V trimmed by 3 bases and J by 2 bases, 0 bases remained unmatched.

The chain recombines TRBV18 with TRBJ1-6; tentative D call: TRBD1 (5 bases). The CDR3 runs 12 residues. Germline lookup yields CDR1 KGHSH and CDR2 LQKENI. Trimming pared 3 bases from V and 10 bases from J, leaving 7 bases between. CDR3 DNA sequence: TGTGCCAGCTCACCCAAGGGGTCACCCCTCCACTTT. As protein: CASSPKGSPLHF.